This T cell receptor (beta chain) was observed in a study of shared clonotypes between healthy human individuals. General study findings and limits: In contrast to clonotypes shared by all four donors, non-shared clonotypes had lower generation probabilities. Represented genetic and exposure-history diversity was restricted by having few donors.

Worth noting for this clone: Its antigen is currently unknown.

The CDR3 sequence is 15 residues long. CDR1 and CDR2 from the germline V gene are SNHLY and FYNNEI. Germline trimming cut 2 bases from V and 5 bases from J; bases unmatched to any gene: 7. Repertoires were generated with immunoSEQ multiplex PCR, while TCRdb's copy carries only in-frame clones and drops some. This sample carries under 2,500,000 clones, nearly 97% of them seen once, and the ten largest clones take less than 0.15%. This receptor was obtained from a man between 18 and 35 years old in good health. The gene calls are TRBV2 and TRBJ2-3, with 7 bases aligning to TRBD2. The sample taken for sequencing was naive CD4+ T cells sorted from blood. Subset: CD45RA+ positively selected. The CDR3 DNA is TGTGCCAGCAGTGAAACTAGCGCACCTGGAGATACGCAGTATTTT. Amino acid sequence: CASSETSAPGDTQYF.